The clone carrying this T cell receptor beta chain was seen more than once but under ten times. Its antigen is unknown. Using constant-segment primers, 5'RACE produced TCR alpha and TCR beta cDNA libraries carrying sample barcodes and UMIs. Using its own MiXCR run on the 5' RACE reads, TCRdb lists one record per CDR3 protein. The sample lists fewer than 450,000 distinct CDR3 sequences, roughly 26% occurring once. Trimming shortened V by 1 base and J by 8 bases, and 14 bases separated the two germline ends. CDR1 and CDR2 (germline): SGHTA, FQGNSA. The CDR3 contains 15 residues. The data are from a study of T-cell memory formation after mild COVID-19. Notes on the study in general: The SARS-CoV-2 specificity of second-wave clones reaching peak at day 37 remained unverified. CD4+ contracting clones lay mainly in CM and EM, CD8+ ones in EMRA.

This clonotype was sampled from an adult woman who had mild COVID-19 (a few samples of this study predate the infection). Cell type and time point are not known. Sequencing used PBMCs or a T cell subset sorted from them (not recorded which). The chain has TRBV7-2 and TRBJ2-2; D might be TRBD2 (5 bases). The DNA for the CDR3 is TGTGCCAGCAGCTTAGTAATCGGGGAATCGGGGGAGCTGTTTTTT. Translation gives CASSLVIGESGELFF.